Shown below are 9 T cell receptor beta chains from a single sample sequenced in a study of CD8 T cells in ankylosing spondylitis. TCRdb fed the 5' RACE reads into MiXCR, producing one record per CDR3 protein. The sample has 130,000 or so distinct CDR3 sequences; around 7% are singletons. The sequenced sample consisted of blood, either unsorted or a sorted T cell fraction (not recorded which). The receptors stem from a male donor with ankylosing spondylitis or in good health (not recorded which).

This clonotype was detected ten times or more. CDR3 DNA: TGTGCCAGCAGCTTGGAGGAAATCGGGACTCTGAACACCGGGGAGCTGTTTTTT. It specifies CASSLEEIGTLNTGELFF. The chain is built from TRBV5-5 and TRBJ2-2; possibly TRBD2 for D (6 bases). The CDR3 extends over 18 amino acids. Germline values: CDR1 SGHKS, CDR2 YYEKEE (reference sequence). V was shortened by 0 bases and J by 1 base, with 16 bases between the two germline ends.

The table lists this clonotype with a few counts. This sequence joins TRBV6-6 and TRBJ2-3, with D hard to call. Per the germline V gene, CDR1 is MNHNY and CDR2 is SVGAGI (reference sequence). V shed 2 bases and J shed 4 bases, with 7 bases lying between them. CDR3 size: 13 residues. CDR3 in amino acids: CASSYLHSDTQYF. For the CDR3, the DNA is TGTGCCAGCAGTTACCTACATTCAGATACGCAGTATTTT.

This clonotype was picked up many times. V and J are TRBV5-1 and TRBJ2-7; D not resolved. This CDR3 is built from 15 residues. CDR1 SGHRS and CDR2 YFSETQ come from the germline V gene. V dropped 1 base and J dropped 6 bases, with 17 bases sitting between them. The CDR3 region is CASSLSETYYPEQYF. The DNA of the CDR3 is TGCGCCAGCAGCTTGTCGGAAACTTACTACCCCGAGCAGTACTTC.

This clonotype is medium-sized in the sample. The J gene is TRBJ1-2, the V gene TRBV12-3 or TRBV12-4, with D perhaps matching TRBD1 (6 bases). V was cut by 2 bases and J by 4 bases, with 14 bases left in between. This CDR3 has 15 amino acids. CDR3 amino acids: CASSLLPTGSYGYTF. The CDR3 DNA sequence: TGTGCCAGCAGTTTATTGCCAACAGGGTCCTATGGCTACACCTTC.

In this sample, this clonotype turned up many times. V is TRBV7-9 and J is TRBJ2-5, with 7 bases lining up with TRBD1. This CDR3 region has 14 residues. V gave up 5 bases and J gave up 2 bases; unmatched junction bases: 5. Germline CDR1 reads SEHNR; CDR2 reads FQNEAQ (reference sequence). The CDR3 nucleotides read TGTGCCAGCAGCAACAGGGGCGTGCAAGAGACCCAGTACTTC. Translated, it gives CASSNRGVQETQYF.

This clonotype was seen ten or more times. The chain carries TRBV6-1 and TRBJ2-7, with TRBD2 matching over 10 bases. Trimming took 8 bases from V and 3 from J; bases not matched to a gene: 4. The CDR3 runs 13 residues. Germline V gene sequence: CDR1 MNHNS, CDR2 SASEGT. In nucleotides, the CDR3 is TGTGCCAGCCGCCTAGCGGGAGTCTACGAGCAGTACTTC. It encodes CASRLAGVYEQYF.

This clonotype was detected ten times or more. V and J are TRBV7-2 and TRBJ1-2; D remains unclear. Germline CDR1 is SGHTA and CDR2 is FQGNSA. There are 15 residues in the CDR3. The V gene lost 5 bases and the J gene lost 1 base, with 14 bases spanning the gap. The CDR3 DNA follows: TGTGCCAGCAGCCCCGGCCTCGGGCTTAACTATGGCTACACCTTC. Protein: CASSPGLGLNYGYTF.

The V call is TRBV5-1, the J call TRBJ2-1; 9 positions match TRBD1. Trimming took 5 bases from V and 9 from J; bases not matched to a gene: 9. The CDR3 loop spans 14 amino acids. Germline CDR1 SGHRS, CDR2 YFSETQ. Written as DNA, the CDR3 is TGCGCCAGCAGATCCGGGACAGGGAGCACTGAGCAGTTCTTC. This sequence encodes CASRSGTGSTEQFF.

This clonotype was picked up many times. This chain connects TRBV5-1 to TRBJ1-2; a weak D match, TRBD1 (5 bases). V was pared by 1 base and J by 0 bases, with 10 bases between. The CDR3 contains 15 residues. Germline V lookup: CDR1 SGHRS, CDR2 YFSETQ. The CDR3 here is CASSLYGTSNYGYTF. The CDR3 nucleotides are TGCGCCAGCAGCTTGTACGGGACCTCTAACTATGGCTACACCTTC.